This T cell receptor beta chain was identified in a study of response to subunit inactivated influenza vaccine. Findings and limits, study-wide: After each seasonal influenza vaccination, few new T cells are recruited, the authors suggested.

TCRdb reanalysed the RT-PCR reads using MiXCR and keeps one entry per CDR3 protein. The sample records 700,000 to 800,000 distinct CDR3 sequences, 18% being singletons. The CDR3 sequence is 16 residues long. The germline CDR1 and CDR2 sequences are SGHAT and FQNNGV. V lost 0 bases to trimming and J lost 4 bases; unmatched junction nucleotides: 4. As concerns this clonotype: The antigen remains undetermined.

V and J are TRBV11-2 and TRBJ2-5, with 11 bases fitting TRBD2. Specimen: PBMCs from blood, collected about 5 days after vaccination. The TCR was taken from a man aged 50 to 60 who received an inactivated influenza vaccine. This CDR3 is CASSLEGLAGGETQYF. The CDR3 nucleotides are TGTGCCAGCAGCTTAGAGGGTCTAGCGGGGGGAGAGACCCAGTACTTC.